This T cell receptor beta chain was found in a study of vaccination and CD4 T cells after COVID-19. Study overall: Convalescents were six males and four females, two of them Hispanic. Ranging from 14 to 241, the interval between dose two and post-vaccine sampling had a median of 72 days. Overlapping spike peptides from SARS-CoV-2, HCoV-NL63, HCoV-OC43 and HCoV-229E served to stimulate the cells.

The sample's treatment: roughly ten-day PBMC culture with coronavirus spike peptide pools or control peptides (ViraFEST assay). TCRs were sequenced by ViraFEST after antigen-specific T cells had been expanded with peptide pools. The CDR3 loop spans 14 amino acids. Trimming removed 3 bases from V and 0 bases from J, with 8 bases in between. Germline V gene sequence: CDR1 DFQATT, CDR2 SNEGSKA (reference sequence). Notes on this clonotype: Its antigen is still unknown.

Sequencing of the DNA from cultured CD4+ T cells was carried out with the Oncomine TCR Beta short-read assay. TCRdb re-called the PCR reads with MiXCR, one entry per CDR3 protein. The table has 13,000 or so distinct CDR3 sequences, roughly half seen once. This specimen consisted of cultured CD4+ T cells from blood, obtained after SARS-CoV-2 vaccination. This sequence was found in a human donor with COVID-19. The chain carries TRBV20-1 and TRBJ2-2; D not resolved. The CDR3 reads CSARKTANTGELFF. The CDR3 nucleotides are TGCAGTGCTAGGAAGACCGCGAACACCGGGGAGCTGTTTTTT.